This T cell receptor (beta chain) was sequenced in a study of T cells in Graves' hyperthyroidism and ophthalmopathy (dated 2019 in TCRdb). For the study in its entirety: Peripheral blood was collected at initial diagnosis, before any treatment. TCR V-J signatures able to tell the groups apart were searched for in a discovery cohort of 90 to 100 patients, of whom more than 40 had Graves' ophthalmopathy and roughly 59 had stable Graves' hyperthyroidism. An independent validation cohort of around 20 hyperthyroidism patients and about 16 patients who later progressed to ophthalmopathy tested prospective prediction of ophthalmopathy. The roughly 100 discovery patients were randomly divided into training and test sets at a 7:3 ratio. The study also compared thyroid tissue and blood T-cell repertoires from 5 to 7 Graves' hyperthyroidism patients. After sampling, hyperthyroidism patients received methimazole starting at 30 mg daily, and ophthalmopathy patients received high-dose intravenous methylprednisolone. According to the paper, TCR Vbeta CDR3 sequencing was carried out on around 140 peripheral blood samples, which came from approximately 41 ophthalmopathy, around 75 hyperthyroidism and roughly 17 progressor patients.

A patient counted as having stable Graves' hyperthyroidism if no progression to ophthalmopathy occurred over 18 months of follow-up. Hyperthyroidism patients were newly diagnosed, with disease duration under 2 months, and aged 18 to 65 years. Any patient with an uncontrolled infection, another autoimmune disease, pregnancy or lactation was excluded. Clinical symptoms, serum thyroxine and TRAb, thyroid ultrasound, and orbital computed tomography formed the basis for the diagnoses. PBMCs were separated from 7.5 to 10 ml of fresh peripheral blood using Ficoll-Paque density gradient centrifugation. Trizol reagent was used to extract total RNA, and RNA quality was then checked on an Agilent 2100 Bioanalyzer. TCR beta CDR3 regions were amplified from RNA transcripts. The first round of RT-PCR for the TCR CDR3 was performed with the HTBI primer set and the Qiagen OneStep RT-PCR kit. A second multiplex PCR round built the libraries, followed by size selection and purification. The libraries were sequenced on an Illumina HiSeq2000 using paired-end 100 bp reads. On the study's bioinformatics: Raw data were processed with SOAPnuke, discarding reads with adapters, uncalled bases, mean Phred below 15, or no exact constant-primer or identifier match. High-quality paired reads were merged with COPE v1.2.5, and unique nucleotide sequences were defined as clonotypes. Clonotypes were aligned to IMGT TRBV, TRBD and TRBJ reference segments using MiTCR v1.1. The analysis was restricted to V-J combinations with a frequency above 0.0001, which together covered just over 99% of the repertoires. The TCS score was defined as F50 (clonal expansion) divided by E x V (chaos), with BLOSUM62-based TCRdist calculated between CDR3 peptides within each V-J. Welch's t-statistics and random forest reduced 514 V-J features to 10 to 15, which were used in a naive Bayes classifier (R e1071). TCRdb trimmed the raw reads at Q25, called clones with MiXCR and kept productive beta chains. Each entry merges the rows of one CDR3 protein and shows their most common DNA and genes. The authors' filters were not applied to this entry. In all, the sample holds 700,000 or so distinct CDR3 sequences, and 16% of those were seen once. The ten largest make up under 10% of the sample.

Points the paper makes about the study in general: A model built on a 13 V-J signature distinguished ophthalmopathy from stable hyperthyroidism, reaching roughly 88% sensitivity and around 81% specificity in cross-validation and 80%/75% in testing. Blood samples also contained most of the expanded thyroid clonotypes (frequency above 0.001), which suggests that blood repertoires may reflect thyroid immune responses. Sample size was not statistically predetermined, and investigators were not blinded to group allocation. During validation, the model predicted progression to ophthalmopathy a median of around six months ahead of onset, with almost 71% sensitivity and roughly 75% specificity.

V is reduced by 6 bases and J by 7 bases, leaving a spacing of 18 bases between them. The CDR3, from cysteine to phenylalanine, totals 15 residues. Of the read, only the CDR3 DNA is kept; its 45 bases are in frame from base 1. This clonotype appeared a few times. The clone's antigen remains unknown. No qualities accompany the bases; no much larger clone lies one base away. Recombination connected TRBV12-3 or TRBV12-4 to TRBJ2-2; perhaps TRBD1 is the D gene, with 6 bases matching. The receptor was isolated from a man aged 18 to 29 with Graves' hyperthyroidism. The specimen was blood. The CDR3 corresponds to CASRLPTQGHGELFF. The DNA sequence is given as TGTGCCAGCAGACTCCCCACCCAGGGACACGGGGAGCTGTTTTTT.